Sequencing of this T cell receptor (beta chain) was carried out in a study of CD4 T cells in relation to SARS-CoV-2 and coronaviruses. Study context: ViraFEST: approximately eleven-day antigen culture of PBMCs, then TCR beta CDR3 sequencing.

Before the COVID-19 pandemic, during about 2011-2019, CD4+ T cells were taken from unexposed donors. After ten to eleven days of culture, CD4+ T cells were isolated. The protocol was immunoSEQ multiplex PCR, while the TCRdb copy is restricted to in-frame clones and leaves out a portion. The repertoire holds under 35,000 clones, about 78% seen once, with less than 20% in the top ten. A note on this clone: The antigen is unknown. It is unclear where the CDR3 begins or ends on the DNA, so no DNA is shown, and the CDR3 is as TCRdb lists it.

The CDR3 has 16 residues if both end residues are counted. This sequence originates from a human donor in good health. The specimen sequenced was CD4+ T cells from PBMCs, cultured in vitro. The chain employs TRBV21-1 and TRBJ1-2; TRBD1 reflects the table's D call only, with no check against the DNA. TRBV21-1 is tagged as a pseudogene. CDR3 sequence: CASSRVVGQGNYGYTF.